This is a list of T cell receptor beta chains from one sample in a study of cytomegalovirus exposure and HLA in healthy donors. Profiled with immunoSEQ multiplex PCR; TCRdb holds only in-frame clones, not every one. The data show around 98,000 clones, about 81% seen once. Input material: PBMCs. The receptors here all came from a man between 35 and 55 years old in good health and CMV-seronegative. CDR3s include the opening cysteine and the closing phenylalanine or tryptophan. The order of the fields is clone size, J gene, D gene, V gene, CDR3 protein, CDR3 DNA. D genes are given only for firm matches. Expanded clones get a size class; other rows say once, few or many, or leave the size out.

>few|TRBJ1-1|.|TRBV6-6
CASSYRGGSTEAFF
TGTGCCAGCAGTTACAGGGGGGGGAGCACTGAAGCTTTCTTT
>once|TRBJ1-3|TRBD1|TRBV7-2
CASSPTGVGNTIYF
TGTGCCAGCAGCCCGACAGGGGTCGGAAACACCATATATTTT
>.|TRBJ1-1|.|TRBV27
CASSSGANTEAFF
TGTGCCAGCAGTTCAGGGGCAAACACTGAAGCTTTCTTT
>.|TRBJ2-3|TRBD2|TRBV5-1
CASGRLAGRIDTQYF
TGCGCCAGCGGCCGACTAGCGGGGCGGATAGATACGCAGTATTTT
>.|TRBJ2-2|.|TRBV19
CASSTRSGELFF
TGTGCCAGTAGTACGCGGTCCGGGGAGCTGTTTTTT
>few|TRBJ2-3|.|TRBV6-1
CASSRGRSSTDTQYF
TGTGCCAGCAGCCGCGGTCGATCTAGCACAGATACGCAGTATTTT
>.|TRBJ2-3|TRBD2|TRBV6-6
CASSVLAGVTDTQYF
TGTGCCAGCAGCGTACTAGCGGGGGTCACAGATACGCAGTATTTT
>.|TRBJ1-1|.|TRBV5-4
CASSKRQGVYTEAFF
TGTGCCAGCAGCAAAAGGCAAGGGGTTTACACTGAAGCTTTCTTT
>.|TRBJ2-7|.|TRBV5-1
CASSLLAASSYEQYF
TGCGCCAGCAGCTTGCTGGCGGCTAGCTCCTACGAGCAGTACTTC
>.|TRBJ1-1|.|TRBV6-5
CASSYPGNTEAFF
TGTGCCAGCAGTTACCCGGGTAACACTGAAGCTTTCTTT
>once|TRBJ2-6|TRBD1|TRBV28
CASSLAGGSGANVLTF
TGTGCCAGCAGTTTGGCAGGGGGCTCTGGGGCCAACGTCCTGACTTTC
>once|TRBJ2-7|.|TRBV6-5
CASRSLGTSSYEQYF
TGTGCCAGCAGGTCCCTCGGGACAAGTAGCTACGAGCAGTACTTC
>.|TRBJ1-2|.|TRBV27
CASSLDFTGSYGYTF
TGTGCCAGCAGTCTGGACTTTACAGGGAGCTATGGCTACACCTTC
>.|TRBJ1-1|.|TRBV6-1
CASSERDTGWRLTEAFF
TGTGCCAGCAGTGAACGTGATACAGGGTGGCGGCTCACTGAAGCTTTCTTT
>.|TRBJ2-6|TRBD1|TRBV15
CATSRLDRVDSGANVLTF
TGTGCCACCAGCAGACTAGACAGGGTAGACTCTGGGGCCAACGTCCTGACTTTC
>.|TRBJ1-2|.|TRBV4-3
CASSQDRVLWRVDGYTF
TGCGCCAGCAGCCAAGATCGGGTGTTGTGGCGGGTGGATGGCTACACCTTC
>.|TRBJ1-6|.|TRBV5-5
CASSLFELDSPLHF
TGTGCCAGCAGCTTGTTCGAACTGGATTCACCCCTCCACTTT
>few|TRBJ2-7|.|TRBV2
CASRWESYEQYF
TGTGCCAGCAGGTGGGAGTCCTACGAGCAGTACTTC
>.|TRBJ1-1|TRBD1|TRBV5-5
CASSLGPGQGQNTEAFF
TGTGCCAGCAGCTTGGGACCGGGACAGGGCCAGAACACTGAAGCTTTCTTT
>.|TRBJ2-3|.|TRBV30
CAWSRRGGADTQYF
TGTGCCTGGAGTCGGCGAGGCGGGGCCGATACGCAGTATTTT
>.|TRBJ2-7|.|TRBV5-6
CASSLRGGRSYEQYF
TGTGCCAGCAGCTTGCGCGGGGGCCGCTCCTACGAGCAGTACTTC
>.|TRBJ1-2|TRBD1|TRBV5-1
CASSSYRDRQTNYGYTF
TGCGCCAGCAGCTCTTACCGGGACAGACAAACTAACTATGGCTACACCTTC
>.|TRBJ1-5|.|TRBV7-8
CASSLTRTASNQPQHF
TGTGCCAGCAGCCTGACGCGGACAGCTAGCAATCAGCCCCAGCATTTT
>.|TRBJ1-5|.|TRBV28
CASSLRTWSQPQHF
TGTGCCAGCAGTTTAAGGACATGGTCGCAGCCCCAGCATTTT
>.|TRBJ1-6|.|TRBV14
CASSQSRGDFSPLHF
TGTGCCAGCAGCCAAAGTCGAGGGGACTTTTCACCCCTCCACTTT
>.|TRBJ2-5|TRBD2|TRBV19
CASSIVAAGGQETQYF
TGTGCCAGTAGTATAGTGGCAGCGGGGGGTCAAGAGACCCAGTACTTC
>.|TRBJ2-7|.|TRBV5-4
CASSLAGQPYEQYF
TGTGCCAGCAGCTTGGCAGGACAGCCCTACGAGCAGTACTTC
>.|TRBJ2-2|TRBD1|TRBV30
CAWSPAGAGGLNTGELFF
TGTGCCTGGAGCCCGGCGGGTGCAGGGGGCTTAAACACCGGGGAGCTGTTTTTT
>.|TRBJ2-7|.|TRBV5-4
CASSLGQRPGEQYF
TGTGCCAGCAGCTTGGGACAGCGACCAGGCGAGCAGTACTTC
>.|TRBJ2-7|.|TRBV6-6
CASSYKQGRKAYEQYF
TGTGCCAGCAGTTACAAGCAGGGAAGAAAGGCCTACGAGCAGTACTTC
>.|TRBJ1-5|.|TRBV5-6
CASSLGGTSNQPQHF
TGTGCCAGCAGCTTGGGAGGGACAAGCAATCAGCCCCAGCATTTT
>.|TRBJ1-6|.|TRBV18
CASSLLRVPESPLHF
TGTGCCAGCTCACTTCTCAGGGTCCCAGAGTCACCCCTCCACTTT
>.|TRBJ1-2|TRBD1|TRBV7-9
CASSRGQGFDGYTF
TGTGCCAGCAGCCGCGGACAGGGCTTCGATGGCTACACCTTC